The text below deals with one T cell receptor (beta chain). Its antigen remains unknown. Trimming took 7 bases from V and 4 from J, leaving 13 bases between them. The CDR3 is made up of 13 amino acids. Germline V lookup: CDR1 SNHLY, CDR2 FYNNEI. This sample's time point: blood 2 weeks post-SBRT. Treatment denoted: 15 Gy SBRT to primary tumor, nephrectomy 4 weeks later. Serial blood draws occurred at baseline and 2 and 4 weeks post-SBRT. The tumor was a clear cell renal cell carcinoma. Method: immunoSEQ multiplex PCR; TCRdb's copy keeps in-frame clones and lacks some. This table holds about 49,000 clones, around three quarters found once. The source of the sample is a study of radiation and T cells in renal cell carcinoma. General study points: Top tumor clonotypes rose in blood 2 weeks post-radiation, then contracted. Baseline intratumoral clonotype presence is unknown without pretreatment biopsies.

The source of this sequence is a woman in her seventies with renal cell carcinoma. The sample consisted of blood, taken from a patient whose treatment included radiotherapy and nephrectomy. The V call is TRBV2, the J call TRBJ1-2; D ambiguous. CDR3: CASNGARVYGYTF. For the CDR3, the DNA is TGTGCCAGCAATGGAGCCCGGGTCTATGGCTACACCTTC.